The next 5 T cell receptor beta chains were all read from a single sample in a study of T cell responses to AZD1222 COVID-19 vaccine. Clones were sequenced by immunoSEQ multiplex PCR, and TCRdb holds only the in-frame ones, with some missing. The data contain around 140,000 clones, roughly 90% of them singletons. The source material was peripheral blood, sampled 28 days after the second dose of the MenACWY control vaccine. The receptors derive from an adult who received the MenACWY meningococcal vaccine as a control.

The chain couples TRBV6-5 to TRBJ1-1, with D possibly being TRBD1 (5 bases). V lost 2 bases to trimming and J lost 7 bases, with 11 bases between them. This CDR3 is 13 amino acids long. The V gene's germline CDR1 is MNHEY and CDR2 SVGAGI. The CDR3, as DNA: TGTGCCAGCAGTTACGACAGAGCCAATGAAGCTTTCTTT. Translated: CASSYDRANEAFF.

The chain is built from TRBV29-1 and TRBJ2-3, with a possible D match to TRBD1 (6 bases). Trimming stripped 3 bases from V and 3 bases from J, with 13 bases between. This CDR3 has 14 amino acids. CDR1 is SQVTM and CDR2 is ANQGSEA in the germline V gene. The CDR3 coding sequence is TGCAGCGTTGACGGACAGAGAAGTACAGATACGCAGTATTTT. The encoded protein is CSVDGQRSTDTQYF.

Only a few counts were recorded for this clone. The chain links TRBV18 to TRBJ2-3; D gene unclear. Trimming stripped 0 bases from V and 0 bases from J, with 4 bases between. Germline values: CDR1 KGHSH, CDR2 LQKENI. This CDR3 is 14 amino acids long. CDR3 in DNA: TGTGCCAGCTCACCACCGGGTAGCACAGATACGCAGTATTTT. Amino acid sequence: CASSPPGSTDTQYF. The full variable domain, its missing parts supplied by reference TRBV18 and TRBJ2-3, is NAGVMQNPRHLVRRRGQEARLRCSPMKGHSHVYWYRQLPEEGLKFMVYLQKENIIDESGMPKERFSAEFPKEGPSILRIQQVVRGDSAAYFCASSPPGSTDTQYFGPGTRLTVL.

V and J are TRBV13 and TRBJ1-1; the D gene is possibly TRBD1 (5 bases). This CDR3 has 14 residues. CDR1 and CDR2 (germline): PRHDT, FYEKMQ (reference sequence). V lost 6 bases and J lost 1, with 12 bases in between. CDR3 residues: CASSSTTENTEAFF. The CDR3 nucleotides read TGTGCCAGCAGTTCTACGACAGAGAACACTGAAGCTTTCTTT.

This chain joins TRBV28 and TRBJ2-5, with TRBD1 matching 7 bases. The J segment lost 4 bases and the V segment lost 6 bases, leaving 5 bases of the junction unmatched. From germline, CDR1 is MDHEN and CDR2 SYDVKM. This CDR3 spans 13 amino acids. The CDR3 DNA reads TGTGCCAGCAGGAGGGGGCCACTAGAGACCCAGTACTTC. Translation gives CASRRGPLETQYF.